The present TCR beta chain was sequenced within a study of blood T cell repertoires in COVID-19. Whole-study context: Sites across the United States, Italy and Spain contributed samples from acute and convalescent COVID-19. PBMCs, B-cell-depleted T cells, or T cells were the source of the cDNA or gDNA that made up the material.

This clone was detected ten times or more. Original methodology: Researchers report that nucleated cell counts were estimated from reference gene primer amplification. TCRdb keeps only in-frame clones here, not all; method: immunoSEQ multiplex PCR. Clonal size and the V and J genes are those of that table, whereas D and trimming came from the DNA. The repertoire has 170,000 or so clones, nearly 80% of them found once; the top ten carry approximately 26%. The CDR3 runs 14 residues. Germline V gene sequence: CDR1 LGHDT, CDR2 YNNKEL (reference sequence). The V end lost 0 bases, the J end lost 4 bases, and 7 bases lay between the germline ends.

The sample taken for sequencing was peripheral blood. The TCR sequence derives from a woman in her 70s with acute or convalescent COVID-19. The rearrangement joins TRBV3-1 (or the pseudogene TRBV3-2) to TRBJ1-5; TRBD1 is a possible D gene (5 bases). The CDR3 loop reads CASSQDQGNQPQHF. CDR3 nucleotides: TGTGCCAGCAGCCAAGATCAGGGAAATCAGCCCCAGCATTTT.